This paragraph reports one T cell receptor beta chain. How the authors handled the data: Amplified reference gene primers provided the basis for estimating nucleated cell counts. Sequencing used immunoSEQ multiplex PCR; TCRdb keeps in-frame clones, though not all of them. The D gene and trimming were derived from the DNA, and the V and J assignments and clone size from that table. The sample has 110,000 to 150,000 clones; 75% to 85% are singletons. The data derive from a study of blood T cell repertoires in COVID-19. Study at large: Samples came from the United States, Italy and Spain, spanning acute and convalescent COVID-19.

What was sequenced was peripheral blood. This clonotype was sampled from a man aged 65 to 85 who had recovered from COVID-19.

The DNA of the CDR3 is TGCGCCAGCAGCTTGCGAGCGGGAGGTACAGATACGCAGTATTTT. Encoded protein: CASSLRAGGTDTQYF. The chain has TRBV5-1 and TRBJ2-3; 9 bases are shared with TRBD2. This CDR3 region has 15 residues. Germline V CDR1 and CDR2: SGHRS, YFSETQ. V was clipped by 1 base and J by 3 bases; unmatched bases: 3.